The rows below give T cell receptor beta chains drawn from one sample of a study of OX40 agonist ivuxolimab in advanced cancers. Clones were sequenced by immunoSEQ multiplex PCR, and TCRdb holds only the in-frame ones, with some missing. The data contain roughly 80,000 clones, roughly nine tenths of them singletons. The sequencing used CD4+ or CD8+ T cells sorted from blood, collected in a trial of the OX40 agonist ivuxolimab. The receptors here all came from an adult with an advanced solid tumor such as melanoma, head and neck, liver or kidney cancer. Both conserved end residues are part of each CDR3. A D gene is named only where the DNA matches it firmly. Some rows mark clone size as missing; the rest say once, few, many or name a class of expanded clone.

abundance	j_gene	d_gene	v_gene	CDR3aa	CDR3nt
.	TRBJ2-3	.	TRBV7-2	CASSLRSGTDTQYF	TGTGCCAGCAGCTTGCGGTCGGGGACAGATACGCAGTATTTT
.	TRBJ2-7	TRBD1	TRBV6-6	CASSYKTGGAYEQYF	TGTGCCAGCAGTTATAAGACAGGGGGCGCGTACGAGCAGTACTTC
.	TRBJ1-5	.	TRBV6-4	CASSAEGFNQPQHF	TGTGCCAGCAGTGCCGAGGGGTTCAATCAGCCCCAGCATTTT
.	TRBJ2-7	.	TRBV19	CASSRFLPGHLGYEQYF	TGTGCCAGTAGTAGATTCTTACCGGGACACCTCGGCTACGAGCAGTACTTC
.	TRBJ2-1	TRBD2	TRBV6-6	CASGVQAGVNEQFF	TGTGCCAGCGGTGTTCAAGCGGGAGTAAATGAGCAGTTCTTC
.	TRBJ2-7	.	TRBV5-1	CASSLSLGVYEQYF	TGCGCCAGCAGCTTGAGTCTAGGGGTCTACGAGCAGTACTTC
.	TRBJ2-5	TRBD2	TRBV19	CASRSGGTAETQYF	TGTGCCAGTAGGTCCGGGGGGACTGCAGAGACCCAGTACTTC
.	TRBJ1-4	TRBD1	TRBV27	CASRFTDRGNEKLFF	TGTGCCAGCAGGTTTACGGACAGGGGGAATGAAAAACTGTTTTTT
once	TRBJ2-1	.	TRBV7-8	CASSLGFSGEKDNEQFF	TGTGCCAGCAGCTTAGGGTTTAGCGGAGAAAAGGACAATGAGCAGTTCTTC
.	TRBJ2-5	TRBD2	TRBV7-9	CASSASGTSGRSPAETQYF	TGTGCCAGCAGCGCATCGGGGACTAGCGGGAGGTCGCCCGCCGAGACCCAGTACTTC
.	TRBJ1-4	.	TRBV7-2	CASSLNSEKLFF	TGTGCCAGCAGCTTAAATAGTGAAAAACTGTTTTTT
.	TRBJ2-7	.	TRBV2	CASSEHTASYEQYF	TGTGCCAGCAGTGAACATACTGCCTCCTATGAGCAGTACTTC
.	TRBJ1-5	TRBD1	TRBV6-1	CASRRQGGQPQHF	TGTGCCAGCAGAAGACAGGGAGGGCAGCCCCAGCATTTT
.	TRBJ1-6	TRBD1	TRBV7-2	CASSLDRPGDSPLHF	TGTGCCAGCAGCTTGGACAGGCCCGGGGATTCACCCCTCCACTTT
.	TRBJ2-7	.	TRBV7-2	CASSLRRDSYEQYF	TGTGCCAGCAGCTTAAGGCGGGACTCCTACGAGCAGTACTTC
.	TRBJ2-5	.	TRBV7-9	CASSGPKQGFGETQYF	TGTGCCAGCAGCGGGCCTAAACAGGGTTTTGGGGAGACCCAGTACTTC
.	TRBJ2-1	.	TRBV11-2	CASSTLGGQNNEQFF	TGTGCCAGCAGCACCCTTGGCGGCCAAAACAATGAGCAGTTCTTC
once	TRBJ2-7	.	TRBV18	CASSPGTQYEQYF	TGTGCCAGCTCCCCCGGGACACAATACGAGCAGTACTTC
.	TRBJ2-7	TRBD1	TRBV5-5	CASSLGQGGYEQYF	TGTGCCAGCAGCTTGGGACAGGGGGGCTACGAGCAGTACTTC
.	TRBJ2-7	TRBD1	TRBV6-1	CASSDFGTGTNEQYF	TGTGCCAGCAGTGATTTTGGGACAGGTACCAACGAGCAGTACTTC
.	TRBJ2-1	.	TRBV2	CASSEGFRGYNEQFF	TGTGCCAGCAGTGAAGGTTTCAGGGGATACAATGAGCAGTTCTTC
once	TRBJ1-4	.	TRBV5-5	CASRREDYNEKLFF	TGTGCCAGCAGAAGGGAGGATTATAATGAAAAACTGTTTTTT